This note documents a single T cell receptor (beta chain) sequence. What it binds is not known. This CDR3 spans 13 amino acids. V was shortened by 8 bases and J by 4 bases, with 14 bases between the two germline ends. The sample is drawn from a study of T-cell memory formation after mild COVID-19. On the study more broadly: Clusters were largely donor specific. Regarding the study as a whole: Later expanders leaned CD4+, whereas clones that contracted between day 15 and 85 were balanced CD4/CD8.

Using constant-segment primers, 5'RACE produced TCR alpha and TCR beta cDNA libraries carrying sample barcodes and UMIs. TCRdb redid the calling of the 5' RACE reads with MiXCR, one entry per CDR3 protein. Of about 250,000 distinct CDR3 sequences in the sample, 15% are singletons; the top ten hold over 2%. Source material: PBMCs or a T cell subset sorted from them (not recorded which). The TCR comes from an adult woman who had mild COVID-19 (a few samples of this study predate the infection). Cell type and time point are not known. The chain is built from TRBV12-3 or TRBV12-4 and TRBJ1-2; D is possibly TRBD1 (5 bases). The DNA of the CDR3 is TGTGCCAGCCGTCAGGGCCCAAGCTATGGCTACACCTTC. Amino acids: CASRQGPSYGYTF.